At least ten counts were recorded for the clone carrying this T cell receptor beta chain. Its antigen is not identified. These data originate in a study of molecular identifiers for immune sequencing clone quantification. MiXCR was run by TCRdb on the PCR reads, yielding one entry per CDR3 protein. The sample has around 480,000 distinct CDR3 sequences, roughly a fifth seen once. General study results and limits: Clones above 20 RNA copies held over 98% of effector molecules, under 1% in naive cells.

This clonotype was obtained from a human donor in good health. Some libraries in this study had Jurkat cell RNA spiked in. Sequenced sample: naive CD8+ T cells from blood, with Jurkat cell RNA spiked in. As for subset: FACS-sorted CD8+CD4-CCR7+CD45RA+ naive T cells.

The CDR3 DNA reads as TGCGCCAGCAGTGAGTCTGGGGACAGGGGGCTCAGCACAGATACGCAGTATTTT. Residues: CASSESGDRGLSTDTQYF. This sequence joins TRBV10-2 and TRBJ2-3; 12 nucleotides align to TRBD1. The V gene's germline CDR1 is WSHSY and CDR2 SAAADI. J lost 0 bases, V lost 0 bases, and 4 bases had no gene match. There are 18 residues in the CDR3.